Listed below are T cell receptor beta chains from one sample, sequenced in a study of immune heterogeneity within non-small cell lung tumors. TCRdb itself ran the multiplex PCR reads through MiXCR, one entry per CDR3 protein. This sample has some 31,000 distinct CDR3 sequences, with about 29% found just once. The specimen was lung tumor tissue. The source is a man aged 40-50 years with non-small cell lung cancer. Each CDR3 is given with its conserved first and last residue.

cdr3_length v_call cdr3_aa
13 TRBV6-1 CASSRTRFETQYF
14 TRBV29-1 CSVGNRTYTDTQYF
14 TRBV27 CASSLLAGDYEQYF
15 TRBV19 CASSIQRTLGQPQHF
12 TRBV10-3 CAITGGTGELFF
14 TRBV6-2/TRBV6-3 CDSCAGHGGDEQYF
15 TRBV24-1 CATSDPGTGDQPQHF
16 TRBV10-3 CAISDGQALSNQPQHF
14 TRBV18 CASSPTPGEGEQFF
16 TRBV12-3/TRBV12-4 CASSWGLAGAMNEQSF
14 TRBV5-1 CASSSGATTYEQYF
16 TRBV7-9 CASSDGWGESGYEQYF
13 TRBV6-1 CGSKGQQLYEQYF
13 TRBV7-6 CASSRDVNYGYTF
14 TRBV6-1 CASAPGSSGNTIYF
12 TRBV5-1 CASSFGSTEAFF
16 TRBV9 CASSVVGGTGGNEQFF
14 TRBV7-9 CASSPSGLATEQFF
18 TRBV7-8 CASSQGQGQPSGNQPQHF
14 TRBV25-1 CASSLSKAVHEQFF
14 TRBV11-3 CSSSLSGRVSRYTF
17 TRBV7-9 CASSLYPPRDRDYAQYF
15 TRBV4-2 CASSQGGQGNGGYTF
15 TRBV5-1 CASSSEPTPLGELFF
14 TRBV7-9 CASSSQGAGNTIYF
17 TRBV3-1 CASSHRPGTTFKGEQYF
12 TRBV5-1 CASSLFRDEQYF
12 TRBV2 CASSESYNEKFF
16 TRBV12-3/TRBV12-4 CASSLWGQGIEDEQFF
16 TRBV5-4 CASSPYRGMNTGELFF
10 TRBV20-1 CSASEDTQYF
13 TRBV29-1 CSALRRGIDGYTF
18 TRBV11-3 CASIQIWTVPSSGNTIYF
13 TRBV30 CAWSPNRGTGYTF
17 TRBV6-2/TRBV6-3 CASSQMRALGVYNEQFF
15 TRBV10-1 CASSVAGGLNTEAFF
14 TRBV6-2/TRBV6-3 CASSYFGSVYEQYF
14 TRBV7-9 CASSSGGSNYEQYF
16 TRBV11-3 CASSPRGTGGSYGYTF
12 TRBV19 CASSASNQPQHF
16 TRBV29-1 CSVEPGQGARTDTQYF
13 TRBV27 CASSPLNGYGYTF
16 TRBV28 CASNLAGQSLNYGYTF
14 TRBV6-5 CASSYAGSNQPQHF
15 TRBV4-1 CASSQQFSGANVLTF
11 TRBV5-8 CASSIRVGYTF
17 TRBV10-3 CAISSKRQGLGTDTQYF
12 TRBV20-1 CSAGHGQNEQFF
13 TRBV18 CASSPQGPYGYTF
15 TRBV25-1 CASSDSPSGINEQFF
18 TRBV11-2 CASSWSPRLAGGTDTQYF
15 TRBV16 CASSRISRSNQPQHF
15 TRBV27 CASSAGLAGVSEQFF
13 TRBV20-1 CSAVKSFENTQYF
13 TRBV15 CATSMDRFETQYF